The clone carrying this T cell receptor beta chain has only a few counts. What it binds is unknown. The CDR3 totals 14 residues. Germline CDR1 and CDR2: MNHEY and SVGEGT. Trimming left V 0 bases short and J 2 bases short, with 7 bases between. The sample originates from a study of T-cell reconstitution after alpha-beta-depleted transplantation in children. Unique molecular identifiers were incorporated during preparation of the TCRbeta library. One entry per CDR3 protein results from TCRdb running MiXCR on the PCR reads. The sample shows around 960,000 distinct CDR3 sequences, less than 30% of them seen only once. Whole-study results and caveats: The authors attributed T-cell counts and diversity one year after transplant mostly to newly produced T cells. Reportedly, alpha-beta T cells present about two months post-transplant originated from several hundred expanded clones of graft origin. The high TCRbeta diversity at day 60 in some patients came from surviving recipient T cells and thymic progenitors.

This TCR was recovered from a boy less than two years old who had a stem cell transplant for SCID, so the T cells may come from the graft donor. The V and J genes are TRBV6-2 or TRBV6-3 and TRBJ2-5; D is undetermined. Material: PBMCs, mostly from graft donor cells, obtained 360 days after TCRalphabeta/CD19-depleted stem cell transplant. The CDR3 DNA reads as TGTGCCAGCAGTTACTCGAAAGGGCAAGAGACCCAGTACTTC. Protein sequence: CASSYSKGQETQYF.